This T cell receptor (beta chain) was sequenced in a study of persistence of HIV-infected CD4 T cells. This was the immunoSEQ version 4 assay in survey mode. Data came from immunoSEQ multiplex PCR; TCRdb stores just in-frame clones and leaves some out. The sample holds more than 30,000 clones, 80% to 90% seen once. Cells were stimulated with overlapping HIV-1 Gag 15-mer peptides. Sorted nonresponding memory CD4+ T cells were CD40L-negative, CD69-negative, CD45RO-high. Inclusion required CMV-positive serology and CD4+ counts above 400 cells/uL. For roughly 19 hours, CD8-depleted PBMCs received anti-CD28/CD49d costimulation, a CD40-blocking antibody and enfuvirtide. Losses at the gene ends were 0 bases for V and 2 bases for J; bases not matched to a gene: 6. CDR3 length: 16 residues. The germline gives CDR1 SNHLY, CDR2 FYNNEI. As concerns this clone: Its antigen remains unknown.

The source of this sequence is an adult woman with HIV who was CMV-seropositive. The material sequenced was CD4+ T cells sorted from PBMCs after roughly 19-hour stimulation, taken from a patient who received antiretroviral therapy. The chain uses TRBV2 and TRBJ2-5, with 7 bases matching TRBD1. The CDR3 region is CASSEAGWDRQETQYF. DNA for the CDR3: TGTGCCAGCAGTGAAGCGGGGTGGGACAGACAAGAGACCCAGTACTTC.